This TCR beta chain was observed in a study of metastatic and nonmetastatic thyroid tumors. Study background: Comparison of repertoires was carried out across blood and tumor or nodule tissue from malignant and benign thyroid patients.

Through MiXCR, TCRdb re-clonotyped the PCR reads. The sample has around 40,000 clones, about 15% seen once. Among the patients, none had received any treatment before thyroid surgery. Germline loops: CDR1 KGHDR, CDR2 SFDVKD. The CDR3 consists of 13 residues. Trimming removed 9 bases at V and 0 bases at J, with 8 bases between. This clone was observed many times. The antigen remains undetermined. Findings and limits, study-wide: In both blood and tumor samples, TCR beta diversity was reported significantly higher for malignant than benign nodules.

The specimen was blood. This receptor was taken from a male donor with papillary thyroid cancer or a benign thyroid nodule (not recorded which). Some clones in this sample may be carry-over from other donors' samples. V and J are TRBV24-1 and TRBJ1-5; the D gene is possibly TRBD1 (5 bases). Here the CDR3 DNA reads TGTGCCACCGGCAGGGATAGCAATCAGCCCCAGCATTTT. It specifies CATGRDSNQPQHF.